This record concerns one T cell receptor (beta chain) sequence. It was with random hexamers that 0.5 to 1 ug RNA was reverse transcribed. By means of immunoSEQ multiplex PCR, TCR beta CDR3 spanning 54 Vbeta and 13 Jbeta underwent amplification. TCRdb reprocessed the immunoSEQ multiplex PCR reads with MiXCR, giving one entry per CDR3 protein. The table includes about 150,000 distinct CDR3 sequences, roughly 92% detected once. These data are taken from a study of CD8 T cells in Susac syndrome. The CD8+ and CD4+ T cells were isolated magnetically using a negative isolation approach, whereas the TEMRA cells were enriched by FACS. Trimming at V came to 6 bases and at J to 5 bases, leaving 9 bases not matched to a gene. The CDR3 totals 15 residues. CDR1 is MDHEN, CDR2 SYDVKM, per germline.

This receptor was obtained from a human donor with multiple sclerosis. The chain recombines TRBV28 with TRBJ1-2; 10 bases match TRBD1. Specimen: CD4+ T cells from PBMCs. The CDR3 nucleotides read TGTGCCAGCAGACCTGGACAGGGGGTCATTTATGGCTACACCTTC. Translating it yields CASRPGQGVIYGYTF.